Listed here are 30 T cell receptor beta chains from one sample, sequenced in a study of T-cell reconstitution after alpha-beta-depleted transplantation in children (TCRdb year 2016). The treatment or condition label on this specimen signifies: allogeneic hematopoietic cell transplantation with graft depleted of TCRalphabeta T cells and CD19 B cells. Receptors were amplified or captured by PCR. The sequencer was an Illumina HiSeq 2500. To normalize quantification of the TCRbeta repertoire, the TCR libraries were built with molecular barcoding that relied on unique molecular identifiers. The public reads were reprocessed in TCRdb via fastp at Q25 and MiXCR, keeping in-frame beta chains. Every distinct CDR3 protein forms one entry, paired with its most common genes and DNA. This sample gives 700,000 to 950,000 distinct CDR3 sequences in total; around 17% of them show up just once. Of the sample, under 6% is held by the ten largest clones.

Sequenced material: PBMCs, mostly from graft donor cells, taken 360 days after TCRalphabeta/CD19-depleted stem cell transplant. The receptors originated from a male patient aged 10-17 years who had a stem cell transplant for acute lymphoblastic leukemia, so the T cells may come from the graft donor.

There are a few counts of this clonotype. The V call is TRBV9, the J call TRBJ1-3; D is perhaps TRBD1 (6 bases). CDR3 size: 16 residues. V gave up 3 bases and J gave up 3 bases, with 16 bases separating them. CDR1 is SGDLS, CDR2 YYNGEE, per germline. CDR3 sequence: CASSAGRGASGNTIYF. The CDR3 DNA is TGTGCCAGCAGCGCAGGTCGGGGGGCCAGTGGAAACACCATATATTTT.

This clonotype was observed a handful of times. The chain recombines TRBV25-1 with TRBJ2-3, with no clear D. This CDR3 comprises 14 residues. Per germline, CDR1 MGHDK and CDR2 SYGVNS. V gave up 4 bases and J gave up 2 bases, with 10 bases separating them. CDR3 in amino acids: CASSVRILTDTQYF. The CDR3 DNA follows: TGTGCCAGCAGTGTAAGGATTCTCACAGATACGCAGTATTTT.

The gene calls are TRBV5-5 and TRBJ2-5; unclear D gene. The CDR3 runs to 15 residues. With 0 bases removed from V and 5 bases from J, the gap between germline ends came to 14 bases. Germline V gene data show CDR1 as SGHKS and CDR2 as YYEKEE (reference sequence). The CDR3 loop reads CASSLVFGLAETQYF. The CDR3 DNA reads TGTGCCAGCAGCTTGGTATTCGGTCTTGCGGAGACCCAGTACTTC.

This clonotype was seen only a few times. V and J are TRBV29-1 and TRBJ2-1, with D perhaps matching TRBD1 or TRBD2 (5 bases each). V lost 0 bases to trimming and J lost 5 bases, with 11 bases between them. The CDR3 is 14 amino acids. Germline V gene lookup returns CDR1 SQVTM and CDR2 ANQGSEA. DNA for the CDR3: TGCAGCGTTGAAGAGTGGGACCTCGACAATGAGCAGTTCTTC. This translates into CSVEEWDLDNEQFF.

The table lists this clonotype with many counts. The gene calls are TRBV5-1 and TRBJ2-1; weak D call: TRBD2 (6 bases). Per the germline V gene, CDR1 is SGHRS and CDR2 is YFSETQ. V shed 0 bases and J shed 6 bases, with 10 bases lying between them. The CDR3 contains 14 residues. CDR3 coding DNA: TGCGCCAGCAGCTTGGAACGGGAGTCCAATGAGCAGTTCTTC. As protein: CASSLERESNEQFF.

The chain links TRBV9 to TRBJ2-1; no clear D gene. Per the germline V gene, CDR1 is SGDLS and CDR2 is YYNGEE. V was trimmed by 0 bases and J by 8 bases, leaving 15 bases between them. The CDR3 has 15 amino acids. CDR3 sequence reads: CASSVALDHIYEQFF. The DNA of the CDR3 is TGTGCCAGCAGCGTAGCTTTGGACCACATATATGAGCAGTTCTTC.

The chain combines TRBV10-3 with TRBJ2-7, with 7 bases fitting TRBD2. J gave up 0 bases and V 7 bases, and 6 bases lay outside the gene matches. Germline V gene data show CDR1 as ENHRY and CDR2 as SYGVKD. There are 14 residues in the CDR3. CDR3 sequence reads: CAIKAGVSSYEQYF. The DNA of the CDR3 is TGTGCCATCAAGGCGGGAGTGAGCTCCTACGAGCAGTACTTC.

This clonotype was counted at least ten times. This chain uses TRBV12-3 or TRBV12-4 with TRBJ2-7, with 8 nucleotides matching TRBD1. The CDR3 has 14 amino acids. The J segment lost 2 bases and the V segment lost 6 bases, leaving 6 bases of the junction unmatched. In nucleotides, the CDR3 is TGTGCCAGCAGCCCGGACAGGGTCGCCTACGAGCAGTACTTC. Amino acid sequence: CASSPDRVAYEQYF.

The chain combines TRBV20-1 with TRBJ2-1; TRBD2 agrees at 11 bases. V was clipped by 0 bases and J by 5 bases; unmatched bases: 15. The CDR3 extends over 19 amino acids. CDR1 is DFQATT, CDR2 SNEGSKA, per germline (reference sequence). CDR3 sequence reads: CSARDPAAPGTSGHNEQFF. The CDR3 nucleotides are TGCAGTGCTAGAGATCCGGCAGCCCCCGGGACTAGCGGCCACAATGAGCAGTTCTTC.

The chain carries TRBV7-9 and TRBJ2-1; D is ambiguous. The CDR3 has 12 amino acids. Trimming removed 4 bases from V and 6 bases from J, with 7 bases in between. In germline, CDR1 is SEHNR, CDR2 FQNEAQ (reference sequence). In nucleotides, the CDR3 is TGTGCCAGCAGCTGGTTGGGCAATGAGCAGTTCTTC. Translating it yields CASSWLGNEQFF. Full variable domain (remainder filled in from reference TRBV7-9 and TRBJ2-1): DTGVSQNPRHKITKRGQNVTFRCDPISEHNRLYWYRQTLGQGPEFLTYFQNEAQLEKSRLLSDRFSAERPKGSFSTLEIQRTEQGDSAMYLCASSWLGNEQFFGPGTRLTVL.

J is TRBJ1-2 and V is TRBV5-1; possibly TRBD1 for D (6 bases). The CDR3 covers 15 residues. Germline CDR1 and CDR2: SGHRS and YFSETQ. The V gene lost 0 bases and the J gene lost 4 bases, with 13 bases spanning the gap. The CDR3 nucleotides are TGCGCCAGCAGCTTGGAAGGTCAGGGGCTCTATGGCTACACCTTC. This translates into CASSLEGQGLYGYTF.

The J gene is TRBJ2-1, the V gene TRBV10-3, with D unclear. Trimming shortened V by 2 bases and J by 4 bases, and 6 bases separated the two germline ends. The CDR3 covers 13 residues. CDR1 ENHRY and CDR2 SYGVKD come from the germline V gene. The CDR3 nucleotides are TGTGCCATCAGTGAGATTGAATACAATGAGCAGTTCTTC. Translated, it gives CAISEIEYNEQFF.

The chain is built from TRBV25-1 and TRBJ2-7, with a tentative D call TRBD2 (5 bases). The CDR3 has 13 residues. CDR1 and CDR2 from the germline V gene are MGHDK and SYGVNS. The germline V and J ends were trimmed by 8 bases and 0 bases, with 11 bases remaining between them. In DNA form, the CDR3 reads TGTGCCAGCTTACCTCGGGACTCCTACGAGCAGTACTTC. This codes for CASLPRDSYEQYF.

This chain joins TRBV4-1 and TRBJ2-7, with 7 positions matching TRBD1. Losses at the gene ends were 4 bases for V and 5 bases for J; bases not matched to a gene: 8. The CDR3 covers 14 residues. Germline V lookup: CDR1 MGHRA, CDR2 YSYEKL. CDR3 in DNA: TGCGCCAGCAGCCGACAGGGTCCGATAAACGAGCAGTACTTC. Its protein is CASSRQGPINEQYF.

At least ten counts were recorded for this clonotype. The chain combines TRBV10-1 with TRBJ2-1; TRBD2 might be the D (6 bases). CDR1 is WNHNN and CDR2 is SYGVQD in the germline V gene (reference sequence). The CDR3 loop spans 15 amino acids. Trimming removed 3 bases from V and 4 bases from J, with 13 bases in between. The CDR3 loop is CASSDRLGGYNEQFF. DNA for the CDR3: TGCGCCAGCAGTGACCGACTGGGGGGATACAATGAGCAGTTCTTC.

The chain carries TRBV2 and TRBJ2-1; weak D call: TRBD2 (6 bases). V lost 8 bases and J 4 bases, leaving 6 bases between the germline ends. This CDR3 comprises 11 residues. The germline gives CDR1 SNHLY, CDR2 FYNNEI. The CDR3 is CASGTYNEQFF. Here the CDR3 DNA reads TGTGCCAGCGGGACTTACAATGAGCAGTTCTTC.

This chain joins TRBV11-2 and TRBJ2-1; D unclear. Germline values: CDR1 SGHAT, CDR2 FQNNGV. V lost 0 bases and J 6 bases, leaving 12 bases between the germline ends. CDR3 length equals 15 residues. The CDR3 is CASSLEAIVFNEQFF. CDR3 in DNA: TGTGCCAGCAGCTTAGAGGCGATAGTGTTCAATGAGCAGTTCTTC.

A few counts support this clonotype. The chain combines TRBV5-1 with TRBJ2-7; 7 bases fit TRBD2. With 1 base clipped from V and 2 bases from J, the junction kept 6 bases outside the gene matches. CDR3 size: 15 residues. CDR1 is SGHRS, CDR2 YFSETQ, per germline. DNA of the CDR3: TGCGCCAGCAGCTTGATCAGGGAGGGACCCTACGAGCAGTACTTC. This translates into CASSLIREGPYEQYF.

The gene calls are TRBV4-1 and TRBJ1-3; D call uncertain. The ends were cut back, 1 base at V and 9 bases at J, with 16 bases in the middle. The CDR3 is made up of 15 amino acids. Germline values: CDR1 MGHRA, CDR2 YSYEKL. The CDR3 nucleotides read TGCGCCAGCAGCCAAGGTGTGGGCACGACCGCCACCATATATTTT. Amino acids: CASSQGVGTTATIYF.

This clonotype was recorded at least ten times. The gene calls are TRBV5-1 and TRBJ2-2; 11 bases map to TRBD2. After removal of 3 bases from V and 0 bases from J, the junction contained 4 bases not matched to a gene. This CDR3 spans 17 amino acids. Germline V gene sequence: CDR1 SGHRS, CDR2 YFSETQ. This CDR3 reads CASSWTSGSPNTGELFF. CDR3 in DNA: TGCGCCAGCAGCTGGACTAGCGGGTCTCCGAACACCGGGGAGCTGTTTTTT.

This clonotype was picked up a small number of times. The chain links TRBV7-2 to TRBJ2-3; TRBD2 aligns across 7 bases. This CDR3 is built from 15 residues. The ends lost 10 bases at V and 0 bases at J; junction bases unmatched: 10. Germline V CDR1 and CDR2: SGHTA, FQGNSA. The CDR3 spells CATRGASGSTDTQYF. In DNA form, the CDR3 reads TGTGCCACCAGAGGGGCTAGCGGTAGCACAGATACGCAGTATTTT.

The chain couples TRBV3-1 to TRBJ2-1; D not resolved. Trimming took 3 bases from V and 1 from J, leaving 10 bases between them. The CDR3 is made up of 15 amino acids. The V gene's germline CDR1 is LGHDT and CDR2 YNNKEL (reference sequence). The CDR3 DNA reads TGTGCCAGCAGCCAGTTATCTAGGTCCTACAATGAGCAGTTCTTC. It is translated as CASSQLSRSYNEQFF.

Many counts were recorded for this clonotype. The J gene is TRBJ2-5, the V gene TRBV28; D may be TRBD2 (6 bases). The CDR3 sequence is 12 residues long. V shed 5 bases and J shed 5 bases, with 9 bases lying between them. CDR1 is MDHEN, CDR2 SYDVKM, per germline. The CDR3 spells CASSGGIETQYF. CDR3 nucleotides: TGTGCCAGCAGTGGGGGGATCGAGACCCAGTACTTC.

In this sample, this clonotype turned up a few times. J is TRBJ1-1 and V is TRBV10-2; possible D gene TRBD1, 6 bases. CDR3 length: 14 residues. V was clipped by 4 bases and J by 1 base, with 10 bases between them. Germline CDR1 reads WSHSY; CDR2 reads SAAADI. CDR3 coding DNA: TGCGCCAGCAGTGCGGGGGGGGCGAACACTGAAGCTTTCTTT. It translates to CASSAGGANTEAFF.

The CDR3 DNA sequence: TGTGCCAGCAGCAAGGGGGACCTCACGGTAGGCCCCCTCCACTTT. It encodes CASSKGDLTVGPLHF. The chain employs TRBV5-4 and TRBJ1-6, with a tentative D call TRBD1 (6 bases). The V end lost 4 bases, the J end lost 13 bases, and 21 bases lay between the germline ends. Germline V lookup: CDR1 SGHNT, CDR2 YYREEE (reference sequence). CDR3 length equals 15 residues.

This clonotype was recorded a few times. The CDR3 spells CASSPARSTGADTQYF. In nucleotides, the CDR3 is TGTGCCAGCAGCCCCGCCCGGTCGACAGGGGCCGATACGCAGTATTTT. The gene calls are TRBV12-3 or TRBV12-4 and TRBJ2-3; 8 positions agree with TRBD1. This CDR3 spans 16 amino acids. The junction had 14 bases not matched to a gene; V was cut back by 6 bases and J by 6 bases.

The chain couples TRBV5-6 to TRBJ1-5; 9 nucleotides line up with TRBD1. V lost 3 bases to trimming and J lost 4 bases; unmatched junction nucleotides: 8. In germline, CDR1 is SGHDT, CDR2 YYEEEE. This CDR3 region has 16 residues. CDR3 sequence: CASSSGQGIRNQPQHF. CDR3 coding DNA: TGTGCCAGCAGCTCCGGACAGGGGATAAGAAATCAGCCCCAGCATTTT.

The rearrangement links TRBV18 to TRBJ2-7; maybe TRBD1 (6 bases). Germline CDR1 and CDR2: KGHSH and LQKENI. Trimming removed 3 bases from V and 3 bases from J, with 18 bases in between. The length of the CDR3 is 16 residues. CDR3 nucleotides: TGTGCCAGCTCACCCCTGCCCCCGGACAGTTACTACGAGCAGTACTTC. Protein: CASSPLPPDSYYEQYF.

The chain joins TRBV5-1 to TRBJ2-2; D gene ambiguous. This CDR3 region has 19 residues. V shed 6 bases and J shed 0 bases, with 24 bases lying between them. Germline CDR1 SGHRS, CDR2 YFSETQ. CDR3 sequence reads: CASTTAAYVGDANTGELFF. DNA of the CDR3: TGCGCCAGCACCACTGCGGCGTACGTAGGAGACGCGAACACCGGGGAGCTGTTTTTT.

The rearrangement joins TRBV29-1 to TRBJ2-3; D may match TRBD1 or TRBD2 (5 bases each). Trimming shortened V by 4 bases and J by 3 bases, and 17 bases separated the two germline ends. This CDR3 is built from 15 residues. CDR1 is SQVTM and CDR2 is ANQGSEA in the germline V gene. CDR3 region: CSVVGTRRGTDTQYF. The DNA for the CDR3 is TGCAGCGTTGTAGGGACCCGACGTGGAACAGATACGCAGTATTTT.